At least ten counts were recorded for the clone carrying this TCR beta chain. The antigen is undetermined. These data come from a study of T cells in Graves' hyperthyroidism and ophthalmopathy. Study-wide points: Most expanded thyroid clonotypes above 0.001 recurred in blood. The model made its ophthalmopathy prediction, and onset followed a median 6.5 months later.

The CDR3 runs to 14 residues. Germline V gives CDR1 SNHLY, CDR2 FYNNEI. V was pared by 3 bases and J by 5 bases, with 3 bases of the junction left unmatched. Amplified regions were TCR beta CDR3 sequences from RNA transcripts. When the TCR CDR3 underwent first-round RT-PCR, the HTBI primer set was used. TCRdb reprocessed the multiplex PCR reads via MiXCR and lists one record per CDR3 protein. The sample has about 420,000 distinct CDR3 sequences; approximately 14% are singletons. Material: blood. J is TRBJ2-5 and V is TRBV2, with 10 nucleotides matching TRBD2. The clonotype originates from a woman aged 18-29 years with Graves' hyperthyroidism. This CDR3 reads CASSDSGGYETQYF. CDR3 DNA: TGTGCCAGCAGTGATAGCGGGGGGTATGAGACCCAGTACTTC. The variable domain in full, completed from reference TRBV2 and TRBJ2-5, reads EPEVTQTPSHQVTQMGQEVILRCVPISNHLYFYWYRQILGQKVEFLVSFYNNEISEKSEIFDDQFSVERPDGSNFTLKIRSTKLEDSAMYFCASSDSGGYETQYFGPGTRLLVL.